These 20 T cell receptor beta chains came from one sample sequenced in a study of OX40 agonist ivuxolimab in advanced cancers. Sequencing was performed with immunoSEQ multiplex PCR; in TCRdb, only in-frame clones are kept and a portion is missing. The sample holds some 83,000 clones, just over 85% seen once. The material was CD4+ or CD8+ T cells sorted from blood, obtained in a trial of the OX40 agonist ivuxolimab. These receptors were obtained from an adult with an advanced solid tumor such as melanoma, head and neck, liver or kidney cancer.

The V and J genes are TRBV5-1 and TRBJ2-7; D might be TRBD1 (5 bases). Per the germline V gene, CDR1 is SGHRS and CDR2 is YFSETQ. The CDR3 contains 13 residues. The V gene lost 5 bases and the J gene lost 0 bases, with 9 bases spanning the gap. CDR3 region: CASRGPSSYEQYF. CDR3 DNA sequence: TGCGCCAGCAGGGGGCCGAGCTCCTACGAGCAGTACTTC.

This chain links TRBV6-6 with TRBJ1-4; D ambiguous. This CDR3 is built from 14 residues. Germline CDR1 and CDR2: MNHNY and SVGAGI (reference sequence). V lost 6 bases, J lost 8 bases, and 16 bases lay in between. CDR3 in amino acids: CASSSWEAGEKLFF. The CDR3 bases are TGTGCCAGCAGCAGCTGGGAGGCCGGAGAAAAACTGTTTTTT.

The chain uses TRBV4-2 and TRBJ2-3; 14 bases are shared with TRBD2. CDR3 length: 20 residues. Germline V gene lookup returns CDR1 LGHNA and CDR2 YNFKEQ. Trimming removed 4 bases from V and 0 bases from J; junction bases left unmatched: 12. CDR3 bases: TGTGCCAGCAGCCTCCACTTGTCGACTAGCGGGGGGGTGAGCACAGATACGCAGTATTTT. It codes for CASSLHLSTSGGVSTDTQYF.

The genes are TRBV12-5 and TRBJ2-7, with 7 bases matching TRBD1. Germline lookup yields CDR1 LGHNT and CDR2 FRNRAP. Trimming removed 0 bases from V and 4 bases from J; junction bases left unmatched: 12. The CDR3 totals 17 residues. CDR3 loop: CASGLVPPGQESYEQYF. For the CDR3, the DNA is TGTGCTAGTGGTTTGGTACCCCCCGGACAGGAGTCATACGAGCAGTACTTC. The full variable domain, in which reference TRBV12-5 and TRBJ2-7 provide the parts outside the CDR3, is DARVTQTPRHKVTEMGQEVTMRCQPILGHNTVFWYRQTMMQGLELLAYFRNRAPLDDSGMPKDRFSAEMPDATLATLKIQPSEPRDSAVYFCASGLVPPGQESYEQYFGPGTRLTVT.

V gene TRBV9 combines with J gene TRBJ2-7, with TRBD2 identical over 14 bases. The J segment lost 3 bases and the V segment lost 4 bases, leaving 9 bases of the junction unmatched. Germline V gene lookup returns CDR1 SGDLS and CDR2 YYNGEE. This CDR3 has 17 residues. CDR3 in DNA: TGTGCCAGCAGCCCCTCGACTAGCGGGGGGGCCGACTACGAGCAGTACTTC. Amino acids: CASSPSTSGGADYEQYF.

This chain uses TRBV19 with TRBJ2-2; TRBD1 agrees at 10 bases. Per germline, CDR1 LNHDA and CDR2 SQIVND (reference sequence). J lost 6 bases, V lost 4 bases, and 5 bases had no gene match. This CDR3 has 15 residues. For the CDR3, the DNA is TGTGCCAGTAGTAGCGACAGGGGGCGCGCCGGGGAGCTGTTTTTT. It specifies CASSSDRGRAGELFF.

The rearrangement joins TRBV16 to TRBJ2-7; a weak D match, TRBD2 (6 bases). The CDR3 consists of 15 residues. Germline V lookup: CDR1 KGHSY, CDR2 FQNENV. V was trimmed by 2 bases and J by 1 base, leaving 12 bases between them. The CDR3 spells CASSQPGAGSYEQYF. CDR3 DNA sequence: TGTGCCAGCAGCCAACCGGGAGCAGGATCCTACGAGCAGTACTTC.

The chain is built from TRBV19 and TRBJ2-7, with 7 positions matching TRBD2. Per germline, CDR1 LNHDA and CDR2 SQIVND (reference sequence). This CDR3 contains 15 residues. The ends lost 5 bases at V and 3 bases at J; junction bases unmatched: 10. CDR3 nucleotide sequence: TGTGCCAGTAGTCCTTGGGGAGCGGGGAACTACGAGCAGTACTTC. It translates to CASSPWGAGNYEQYF.

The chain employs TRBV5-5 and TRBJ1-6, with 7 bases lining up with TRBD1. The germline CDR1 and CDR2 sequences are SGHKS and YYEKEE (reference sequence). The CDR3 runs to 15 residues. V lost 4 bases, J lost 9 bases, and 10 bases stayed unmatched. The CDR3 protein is CASSGGQALISPLHF. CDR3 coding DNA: TGTGCCAGCAGCGGTGGACAGGCCCTTATTTCACCCCTCCACTTT.

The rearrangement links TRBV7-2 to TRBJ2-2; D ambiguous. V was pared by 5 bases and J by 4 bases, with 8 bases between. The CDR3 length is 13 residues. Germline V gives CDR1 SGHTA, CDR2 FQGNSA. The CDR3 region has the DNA TGTGCCAGCAGCGGTAGGGTCACCGGGGAGCTGTTTTTT. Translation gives CASSGRVTGELFF.

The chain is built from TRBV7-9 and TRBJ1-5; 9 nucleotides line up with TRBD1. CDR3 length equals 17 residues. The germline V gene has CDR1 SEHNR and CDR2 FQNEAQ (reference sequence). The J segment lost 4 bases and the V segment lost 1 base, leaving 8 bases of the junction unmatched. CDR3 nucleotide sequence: TGTGCCAGCAGCTTAGGGGCCAGCGGGACAGGGAATCAGCCCCAGCATTTT. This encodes CASSLGASGTGNQPQHF.

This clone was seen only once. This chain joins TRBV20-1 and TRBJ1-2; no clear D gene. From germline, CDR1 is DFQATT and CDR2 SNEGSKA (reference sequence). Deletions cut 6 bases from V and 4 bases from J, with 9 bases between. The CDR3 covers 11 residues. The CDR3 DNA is TGCAGTGCCCCTCGGGGCTATGGCTACACCTTC. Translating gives CSAPRGYGYTF.

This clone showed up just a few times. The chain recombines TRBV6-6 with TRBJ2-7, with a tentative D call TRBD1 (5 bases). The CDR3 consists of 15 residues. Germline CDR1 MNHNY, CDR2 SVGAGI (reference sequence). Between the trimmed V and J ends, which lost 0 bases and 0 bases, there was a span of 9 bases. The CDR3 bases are TGTGCCAGCAGTTACTCGGATACAGGCTCCTACGAGCAGTACTTC. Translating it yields CASSYSDTGSYEQYF.

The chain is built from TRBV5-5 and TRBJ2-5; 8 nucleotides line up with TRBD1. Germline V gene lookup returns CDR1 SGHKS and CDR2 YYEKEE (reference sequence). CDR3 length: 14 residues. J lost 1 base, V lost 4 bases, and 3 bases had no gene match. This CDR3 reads CASSRGQGQETQYF. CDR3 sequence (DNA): TGTGCCAGCAGCCGCGGACAGGGCCAAGAGACCCAGTACTTC. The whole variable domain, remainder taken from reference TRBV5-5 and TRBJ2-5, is DAGVTQSPTHLIKTRGQQVTLRCSPISGHKSVSWYQQVLGQGPQFIFQYYEKEERGRGNFPDRFSARQFPNYSSELNVNALLLGDSALYLCASSRGQGQETQYFGPGTRLLVL.

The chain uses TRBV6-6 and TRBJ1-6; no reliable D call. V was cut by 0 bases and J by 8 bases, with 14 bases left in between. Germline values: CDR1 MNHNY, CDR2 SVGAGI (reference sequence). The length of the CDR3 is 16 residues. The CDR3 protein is CASSYSVDYTYSPLHF. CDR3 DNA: TGTGCCAGCAGTTACTCGGTGGATTATACTTATTCACCCCTCCACTTT.

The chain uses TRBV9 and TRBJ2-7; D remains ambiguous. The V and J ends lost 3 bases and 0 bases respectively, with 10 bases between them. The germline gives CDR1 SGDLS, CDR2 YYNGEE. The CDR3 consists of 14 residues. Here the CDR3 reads CASSEGLSSYEQYF. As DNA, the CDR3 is TGTGCCAGCAGCGAGGGCCTAAGCTCCTACGAGCAGTACTTC.

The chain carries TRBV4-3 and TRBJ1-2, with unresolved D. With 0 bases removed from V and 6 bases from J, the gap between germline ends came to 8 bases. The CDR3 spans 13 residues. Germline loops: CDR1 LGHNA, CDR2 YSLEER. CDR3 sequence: CASSQDRGHGYTF. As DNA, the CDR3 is TGCGCCAGCAGCCAAGATCGAGGGCATGGCTACACCTTC.

DNA of the CDR3: TGTGCCAGCAGCTTAGTAGCGGGAGGATTCGGCGACGAGCAGTACTTC. Its translation is CASSLVAGGFGDEQYF. This chain joins TRBV11-2 and TRBJ2-7, with 10 bases matching TRBD2. There are 16 residues in the CDR3. Losses at the gene ends were 1 base for V and 5 bases for J; bases not matched to a gene: 8. Looked up from germline, CDR1 is SGHAT and CDR2 is FQNNGV.

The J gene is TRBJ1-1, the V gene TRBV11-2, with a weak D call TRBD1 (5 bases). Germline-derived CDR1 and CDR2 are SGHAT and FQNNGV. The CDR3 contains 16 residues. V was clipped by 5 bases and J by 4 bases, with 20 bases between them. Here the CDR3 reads CASSLRRGPGTTEAFF. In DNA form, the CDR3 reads TGTGCCAGCAGCCTTCGACGCGGTCCGGGGACCACTGAAGCTTTCTTT.

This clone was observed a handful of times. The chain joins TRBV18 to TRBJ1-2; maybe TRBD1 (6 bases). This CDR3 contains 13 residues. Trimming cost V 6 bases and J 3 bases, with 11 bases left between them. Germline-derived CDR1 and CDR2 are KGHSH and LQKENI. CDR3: CASSPNRDYGYTF. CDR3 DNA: TGTGCCAGCTCTCCGAACAGGGACTATGGCTACACCTTC.